One and the same sample provided the 19 T cell receptor beta chains below, sequenced in a study of CD8 T cells in Susac syndrome. Reverse transcription used roughly 0.45 to 1 ug RNA and random hexamers. Each CDR3 protein is one row after TCRdb ran MiXCR on the immunoSEQ multiplex PCR reads. The sample contains about 110,000 distinct CDR3 sequences, roughly 94% of which appear only once. The sample was CD8+ T cells from PBMCs. The source is a human donor with Susac syndrome.

The gene calls are TRBV15 and TRBJ2-1, with 11 positions matching TRBD1. Germline assignment: CDR1 LNHNV and CDR2 YYDKDF (reference sequence). Trimming took 5 bases from V and 8 from J; bases not matched to a gene: 5. The CDR3 length is 14 residues. CDR3 amino acids: CATSVWTGGDEQFF. The CDR3 region has the DNA TGTGCCACCAGCGTATGGACAGGGGGCGATGAGCAGTTCTTC.

The chain couples TRBV11-2 to TRBJ2-3; the match to TRBD2 covers 11 bases. The CDR3 runs 12 residues. The germline V gene has CDR1 SGHAT and CDR2 FQNNGV. The V segment lost 5 bases and the J segment 14 bases; nucleotides outside the gene matches: 6. The CDR3 loop reads CASSQASGGRYF. DNA for the CDR3: TGTGCCAGCAGCCAGGCTAGCGGGGGGCGGTATTTT.

The V call is TRBV9, the J call TRBJ2-3; TRBD1 agrees at 9 bases. Per the germline V gene, CDR1 is SGDLS and CDR2 is YYNGEE. V trimming: 1 base; J trimming: 3 bases; junction bases outside the gene matches: 3. The CDR3 is 15 residues long. CDR3 DNA: TGTGCCAGCAGCGTATCCGGGACAGGGACAGATACGCAGTATTTT. Protein product: CASSVSGTGTDTQYF.

V and J are TRBV20-1 and TRBJ2-1, with 8 positions matching TRBD2. Germline CDR1 DFQATT, CDR2 SNEGSKA (reference sequence). This CDR3 is built from 13 residues. The CDR3 DNA reads as TGCAAGGCGAGGCGGGGGGTCGACAATGAGCAGTTCTTC. It encodes CKARRGVDNEQFF.

The chain joins TRBV4-2 to TRBJ2-1; D unclear. CDR1 and CDR2 from the germline V gene are LGHNA and YNFKEQ. Trimming shortened V by 3 bases and J by 10 bases, and 7 bases separated the two germline ends. The CDR3 extends over 11 amino acids. The CDR3 DNA follows: TGTGCCAGCAGCCAGGGTCTGGAGCAGTTCTTC. It codes for CASSQGLEQFF.

CDR3: CASSLYTLTDTQYF. CDR3 sequence (DNA): TGTGCCAGCAGTTTGTACACCCTCACAGATACGCAGTATTTT. The J gene is TRBJ2-3, the V gene TRBV12-3 or TRBV12-4, with D unresolved. V lost 3 bases and J lost 2, with 9 bases in between. The CDR3 totals 14 residues.

This clonotype was picked up one time. V usage is TRBV9 and J usage is TRBJ2-7; TRBD1 aligns across 7 bases. The V gene's germline CDR1 is SGDLS and CDR2 YYNGEE. This CDR3 has 15 residues. The junction had 12 bases not matched to a gene; V was cut back by 4 bases and J by 5 bases. The CDR3 sequence: CASSPSGGNNNEQYF. For the CDR3, the DNA is TGTGCCAGCAGCCCCTCAGGGGGTAATAACAACGAGCAGTACTTC.

The J gene is TRBJ2-7, the V gene TRBV27, with D maybe TRBD2 (5 bases). Germline V gene data show CDR1 as MNHEY and CDR2 as SMNVEV (reference sequence). V was shortened by 6 bases and J by 2 bases, with 14 bases between the two germline ends. The CDR3 is made up of 14 amino acids. Written as DNA, the CDR3 is TGTGCCAGCAGCCTAGCAGGCCTGGCCTACGAGCAGTACTTC. It codes for CASSLAGLAYEQYF.

V usage is TRBV20-1 and J usage is TRBJ2-1; no clear D. This CDR3 is 17 amino acids long. The V end lost 0 bases, the J end lost 4 bases, and 19 bases lay between the germline ends. Per germline, CDR1 DFQATT and CDR2 SNEGSKA (reference sequence). The CDR3 DNA reads as TGCAGTGCTAGAGATCGAAAGGCCCTTAAGGAATACAATGAGCAGTTCTTC. Translating it yields CSARDRKALKEYNEQFF.

This clonotype was seen only once. This chain joins TRBV5-1 and TRBJ2-7; possibly TRBD1 for D (5 bases). The CDR3 consists of 12 residues. CDR1 is SGHRS and CDR2 is YFSETQ in the germline V gene. V lost 2 bases, J lost 6 bases, and 9 bases lay in between. CDR3 coding DNA: TGCGCCAGCAGCTTCCAGGGTACCGAGCAGTACTTC. Protein: CASSFQGTEQYF.

The genes are TRBV23-1 and TRBJ1-6; D unclear. TRBV23-1 is recorded as an ORF, its role being uncertain. Trimming took 0 bases from V and 7 from J, leaving 16 bases between them. There are 17 residues in the CDR3. CDR3 sequence (DNA): TGCGCCAGCAGTCAATCCCCCGAGACCCCGAGGAATTCACCCCTCCACTTT. Its protein product is CASSQSPETPRNSPLHF.

The chain is built from TRBV29-1 and TRBJ1-2; D call uncertain. The germline gives CDR1 SQVTM, CDR2 ANQGSEA. The CDR3 is made up of 13 amino acids. The germline V and J ends were trimmed by 3 bases and 3 bases, with 11 bases remaining between them. CDR3 coding DNA: TGCAGCGTTGATAGGGAGGGAGACTATGGCTACACCTTC. It is translated as CSVDREGDYGYTF. Supplemented by reference TRBV29-1 and TRBJ1-2, the full variable domain reads SAVISQKPSRDICQRGTSLTIQCQVDSQVTMMFWYRQQPGQSLTLIATANQGSEATYESGFVIDKFPISRPNLTFSTLTVSNMSPEDSSIYLCSVDREGDYGYTFGSGTRLTVV.

The J gene is TRBJ2-7, the V gene TRBV9; D unclear. Per the germline V gene, CDR1 is SGDLS and CDR2 is YYNGEE. V was shortened by 0 bases and J by 6 bases, with 13 bases between the two germline ends. CDR3 size: 14 residues. CDR3 sequence: CASSVALRSGEQYF. The CDR3 bases are TGTGCCAGCAGCGTAGCTCTTCGGTCGGGCGAGCAGTACTTC. The whole variable domain, filled in from reference TRBV9 and TRBJ2-7, reads DSGVTQTPKHLITATGQRVTLRCSPRSGDLSVYWYQQSLDQGLQFLIQYYNGEERAKGNILERFSAQQFPDLHSELNLSSLELGDSALYFCASSVALRSGEQYFGPGTRLTVT.

The chain recombines TRBV9 with TRBJ1-2; D perhaps matches TRBD1 (5 bases). The CDR3 loop spans 15 amino acids. Per germline, CDR1 SGDLS and CDR2 YYNGEE. V was clipped by 0 bases and J by 5 bases, with 14 bases between them. CDR3 sequence (DNA): TGTGCCAGCAGCGTAGTTGGGGGATCCCCTTATGGCTACACCTTC. Translation gives CASSVVGGSPYGYTF. Full variable domain (outside the CDR3, taken from reference TRBV9 and TRBJ1-2): DSGVTQTPKHLITATGQRVTLRCSPRSGDLSVYWYQQSLDQGLQFLIQYYNGEERAKGNILERFSAQQFPDLHSELNLSSLELGDSALYFCASSVVGGSPYGYTFGSGTRLTVV.

The chain carries TRBV5-1 and TRBJ2-3; weak D call: TRBD2 (6 bases). This CDR3 is 16 amino acids long. V lost 0 bases, J lost 2 bases, and 13 bases lay in between. CDR1 and CDR2 from the germline V gene are SGHRS and YFSETQ. This CDR3 reads CASSLELSGYTDTQYF. Here the CDR3 DNA reads TGCGCCAGCAGCTTGGAACTAAGCGGGTACACAGATACGCAGTATTTT.

This clonotype showed up just once. The chain joins TRBV29-1 to TRBJ2-1, with D perhaps matching TRBD1 (6 bases). The V gene lost 3 bases and the J gene lost 1 base, with 13 bases spanning the gap. CDR1 SQVTM and CDR2 ANQGSEA come from the germline V gene. CDR3 length: 15 residues. The CDR3 DNA is TGCAGCGTTGATGGGACACCCCTATCCTACAATGAGCAGTTCTTC. This translates into CSVDGTPLSYNEQFF.

The V call is TRBV12-5, the J call TRBJ1-4; TRBD1 aligns across 9 bases. CDR1 is LGHNT, CDR2 FRNRAP, per germline. After removal of 6 bases from V and 9 bases from J, the junction contained 14 bases not matched to a gene. The CDR3 length is 16 residues. The CDR3 here is CASGPGTGSSDQKLFF. For the CDR3, the DNA is TGTGCTAGTGGGCCCGGGACAGGGTCGTCCGATCAAAAACTGTTTTTT.

The chain couples TRBV25-1 to TRBJ2-2, with D hard to call. CDR1 is MGHDK and CDR2 is SYGVNS in the germline V gene. This CDR3 spans 13 amino acids. The V end lost 4 bases, the J end lost 7 bases, and 10 bases lay between the germline ends. The CDR3 loop reads CASSVSLGGELFF. CDR3 DNA: TGTGCCAGCAGTGTTTCTCTTGGCGGGGAGCTGTTTTTT.

This clonotype has a single count. The chain joins TRBV2 to TRBJ2-3; the D call may be TRBD1 or TRBD2 (5 bases each). There are 14 residues in the CDR3. V was cut by 8 bases and J by 1 base, with 13 bases left in between. Germline V gene lookup returns CDR1 SNHLY and CDR2 FYNNEI. The CDR3 nucleotides read TGTGCCAGCGATGAGGGGCCCGGCACAGATACGCAGTATTTT. It yields the protein CASDEGPGTDTQYF.